This T cell receptor beta chain was retrieved from a study of Graves' ophthalmopathy and Graves' hyperthyroidism. Study conclusions and caveats: For predicting ophthalmopathy progression, the model had 70.59% sensitivity and under 85% specificity. Blood repertoires reportedly contained most expanded thyroid clonotypes above 0.001 frequency.

Thyroid ultrasound, orbital computed tomography, TRAb, serum thyroxine and clinical symptoms formed the basis of diagnosis. On this clonotype itself: Its specificity is not known. In this CDR3 the conserved last residue, phenylalanine or tryptophan, is missing, so a read error is likely. It is unclear where the CDR3 begins or ends on the DNA, so no DNA is shown, and the CDR3 is as TCRdb lists it.

Germline loops: CDR1 SQVTM, CDR2 ANQGSEA. From its first to its last residue, the CDR3 has 8 amino acids. The authors amplified TCR beta CDR3 regions, and they did so from RNA transcripts for repertoire sequencing. HTBI primers were used in a first-round RT-PCR, which preceded a second-round multiplex PCR. TCRdb re-called the multiplex PCR reads through MiXCR, storing one row per CDR3 protein. The table includes around 600,000 distinct CDR3 sequences, roughly 41% detected once. The sequence came from an adult man with Graves' ophthalmopathy. The chain carries TRBV29-1 and TRBJ2-6. Sequencing input: peripheral blood. CDR3 amino acids: CSVDDPIT.